This T cell receptor (beta chain) was sequenced during a study of cytomegalovirus exposure and HLA in healthy donors. With 60 Vbeta and 13 Jbeta primers, the PCR was carried out. The data were produced by immunoSEQ multiplex PCR, yet TCRdb's version contains in-frame clones alone and is incomplete. Here the sample spans 100,000 to 150,000 clones, approximately 74% being singletons. Points on this clone: The antigen is unknown.

Trimming pared 3 bases from V and 2 bases from J, leaving 10 bases between. In germline, CDR1 is SGHAT, CDR2 FQNNGV. CDR3 size: 14 residues. Study-wide points: In a later analysis, HLA-associated beta chains showed higher expansion and lower generation probabilities than comparable chains. Reportedly, TCR beta sequences accurately predicted HLA-A and HLA-B alleles in most subjects. In a later analysis, HLA-C alleles had the fewest associated TCRs, DRB1 alleles the most.

The receptor was derived from a man aged 40-49 years in good health and CMV-seropositive. This chain joins TRBV11-2 and TRBJ1-2; tentative D call: TRBD1 (5 bases). Sequenced input: PBMCs. The CDR3, as DNA: TGTGCCAGCAGCTTGCTACAGGCCAACTATGGCTACACCTTC. Amino acids: CASSLLQANYGYTF.